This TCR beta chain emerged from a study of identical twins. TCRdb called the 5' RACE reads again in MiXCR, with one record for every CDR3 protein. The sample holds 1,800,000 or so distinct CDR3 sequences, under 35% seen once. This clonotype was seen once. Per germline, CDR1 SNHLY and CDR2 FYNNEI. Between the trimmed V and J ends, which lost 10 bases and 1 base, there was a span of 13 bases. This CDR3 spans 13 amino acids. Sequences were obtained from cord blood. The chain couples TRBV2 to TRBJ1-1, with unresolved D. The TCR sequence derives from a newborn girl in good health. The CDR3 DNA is TGTGCCATCCCTCGGATGCAGAACACTGAAGCTTTCTTT. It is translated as CAIPRMQNTEAFF.